This T cell receptor (beta chain) was identified during a study of glioma-infiltrating T cells after dendritic cell vaccination. Primers: 60 V beta forward and 13 J beta reverse. Method: immunoSEQ multiplex PCR; TCRdb's copy keeps in-frame clones and lacks some. This table has 85,000 to 95,000 clones, 65% to 90% appearing once. This CDR3 comprises 15 residues. Germline loops: CDR1 SQVTM, CDR2 ANQGSEA. V lost 7 bases and J lost 0, with 17 bases in between. The TCR originated in a human donor with glioblastoma. The sequencing here drew on blood, taken before dendritic cell vaccination. V and J are TRBV29-1 and TRBJ2-3, with D perhaps matching TRBD2 (6 bases). The CDR3 region is CSGGGPGVSTDTQYF. As DNA, the CDR3 is TGCAGCGGAGGTGGGCCGGGGGTTAGCACAGATACGCAGTATTTT.